This TCR beta chain is drawn from a study of tumor-infiltrating lymphocytes in localized non-small cell lung cancer. Study summary: The cohort mixed smokers and never-smokers, several histologies, and some post-neoadjuvant-chemotherapy samples.

Sample share makes this clone medium-sized. Germline V lookup: CDR1 SGHKS, CDR2 YYEKEE (reference sequence). The germline V and J ends were trimmed by 5 bases and 0 bases, with 14 bases remaining between them. The length of the CDR3 is 15 residues. Assay used: immunoSEQ multiplex PCR; TCRdb lists only in-frame clones, some missing. This table holds 11,000 to 15,000 clones, 68% found once. This receptor was obtained from a human donor with non-small cell lung cancer. The sequenced material came from uninvolved lung tissue not adjacent to the tumor. The V call is TRBV5-5, the J call TRBJ1-2, with D possibly being TRBD1 (5 bases). CDR3 residues: CASSWGQGPNYGYTF. The CDR3 DNA reads TGTGCCAGCAGTTGGGGCCAGGGACCTAACTATGGCTACACCTTC.